This entry lists 5 T cell receptor beta chains sequenced from one sample in a study of blood T cells in healthy people across ages (dated by TCRdb to the mid-2010s). The method behind the library was 5' RACE. TCRdb shows the sequencer as Illumina HiSeq 2500. A second 7 to 11 cycle PCR used a sample-barcoded 5' primer and a J-beta primer mix. The raw public data were reprocessed by TCRdb itself: fastp quality trimming at Q25, MiXCR clonotype calling, in-frame beta chains only. Every CDR3 protein is listed once, alongside the most common genes and DNA of its rows. Counted in this sample were 1.2 million to 1.5 million distinct CDR3 sequences; approximately 59% of them appeared once. About 6.3% of the sample is held by the ten biggest clonotypes. The sequenced material came from blood. These receptors originate from a man aged 18 to 30 in good health.

The CDR3 DNA sequence: TGCAGTGCTAGAGGACTAGCGGGAGGTAGCGAGCAGTACTTC. Residues: CSARGLAGGSEQYF. The V call is TRBV20-1, the J call TRBJ2-7, with 13 positions matching TRBD2. Germline lookup yields CDR1 DFQATT and CDR2 SNEGSKA (reference sequence). V shed 1 base and J 6 bases; nucleotides not matched to a gene: 3. This CDR3 has 14 residues.

This clonotype has ten or more counts. V and J are TRBV7-2 and TRBJ2-7; D not certain. CDR1 SGHTA and CDR2 FQGNSA come from the germline V gene. V lost 6 bases, J lost 7 bases, and 13 bases lay in between. This CDR3 comprises 12 residues. The CDR3 loop reads CASSLELGEQYF. CDR3 nucleotide sequence: TGTGCCAGCAGTTTGGAGCTGGGTGAGCAGTACTTC.

The chain uses TRBV7-2 and TRBJ2-1, with 7 bases aligning to TRBD1. The CDR3 has 18 amino acids. V gave up 1 base and J gave up 7 bases; unmatched junction bases: 16. CDR1 is SGHTA, CDR2 FQGNSA, per germline. The CDR3 region is CASSLVPPNRGSLNEQFF. The CDR3 DNA is TGTGCCAGCAGCTTAGTACCCCCGAACAGGGGCTCTCTGAATGAGCAGTTCTTC.

The chain has TRBV5-6 and TRBJ1-2, with D possibly matching TRBD1 (6 bases). In germline, CDR1 is SGHDT, CDR2 YYEEEE. The CDR3 loop spans 18 amino acids. V dropped 3 bases and J dropped 0 bases, with 21 bases sitting between them. CDR3 bases: TGTGCCAGCAGCTCTTTCGACAGGTCGGCGGTGACTAACTATGGCTACACCTTC. Its protein is CASSSFDRSAVTNYGYTF.

CDR3 nucleotides: TGCGCCAGCAGCCAAGATTTCTTGGGTGTGTCGGCGGTTACAGGACCCTCAGATACGCAGTATTTT. It encodes CASSQDFLGVSAVTGPSDTQYF. The gene calls are TRBV4-3 and TRBJ2-3; the D gene is possibly TRBD1 (5 bases). V was cut by 0 bases and J by 4 bases, with 32 bases left in between. CDR1 and CDR2 from the germline V gene are LGHNA and YSLEER. The CDR3 is 22 residues long.